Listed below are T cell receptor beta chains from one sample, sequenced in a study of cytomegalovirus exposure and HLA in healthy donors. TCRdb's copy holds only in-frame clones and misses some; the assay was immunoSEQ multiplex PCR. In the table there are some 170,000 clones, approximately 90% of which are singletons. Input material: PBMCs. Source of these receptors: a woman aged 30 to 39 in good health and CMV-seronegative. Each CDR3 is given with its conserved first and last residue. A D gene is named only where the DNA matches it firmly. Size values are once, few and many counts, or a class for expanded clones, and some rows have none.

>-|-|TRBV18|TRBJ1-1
CASSPPPDRPSLWNTEAFF
TGTGCCAGCTCACCACCCCCGGACAGACCGAGTCTATGGAACACTGAAGCTTTCTTT
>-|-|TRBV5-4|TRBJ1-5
CASSLGPDQPQHF
TGTGCCAGCAGCTTGGGGCCAGATCAGCCCCAGCATTTT
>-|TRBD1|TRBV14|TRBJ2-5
CASSQLGTGTKETQYF
TGTGCCAGCAGCCAGCTCGGGACAGGCACAAAAGAGACCCAGTACTTC
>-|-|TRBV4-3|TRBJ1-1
CASSQDFGRGGAAEAFF
TGCGCCAGCAGCCAAGATTTCGGGCGGGGGGGTGCCGCTGAAGCTTTCTTT
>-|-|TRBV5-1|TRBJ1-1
CASSPGSTEAFF
TGCGCCAGCAGCCCCGGTTCTACTGAAGCTTTCTTT
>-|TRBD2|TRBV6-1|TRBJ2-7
CASRVSLADSYEQYF
TGTGCCAGCAGAGTCTCTCTAGCGGATTCCTACGAGCAGTACTTC
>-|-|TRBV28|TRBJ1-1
CASSFPGRTEAFF
TGTGCCAGCAGTTTCCCAGGGCGCACTGAAGCTTTCTTT
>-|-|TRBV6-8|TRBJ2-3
CATTGGRCTDTQYF
TGTGCCACCACCGGGGGGCGCTGCACAGATACGCAGTATTTT
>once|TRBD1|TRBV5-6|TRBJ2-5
CASSSVGTGGETQYF
TGTGCCAGCAGCTCGGTAGGGACAGGGGGGGAGACCCAGTACTTC
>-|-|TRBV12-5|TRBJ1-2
CASGAISGYTF
TGTGCTAGTGGGGCCATCTCTGGCTACACCTTC
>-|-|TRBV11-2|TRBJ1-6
CASSLNRDYNSPLHF
TGTGCCAGCAGCCTAAACAGGGATTATAATTCACCCCTCCACTTT
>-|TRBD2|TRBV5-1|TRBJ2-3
CASSIVAGGLDTQYF
TGCGCCAGCAGTATCGTAGCGGGGGGGTTAGATACGCAGTATTTT
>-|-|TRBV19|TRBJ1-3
CASSLPGTLGNTIYF
TGTGCCAGTAGTTTGCCGGGAACTCTTGGAAACACCATATATTTT
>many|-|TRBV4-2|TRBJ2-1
CASSQSGDGSYNEQFF
TGTGCCAGCAGCCAATCAGGGGATGGATCCTACAATGAGCAGTTCTTC
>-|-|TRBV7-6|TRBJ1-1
CASSLSGFGNTEAFF
TGTGCCAGCAGCTTATCAGGGTTTGGAAACACTGAAGCTTTCTTT
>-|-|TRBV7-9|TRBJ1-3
CASSPGISGNTIYF
TGTGCCAGCAGCCCGGGTATCTCTGGAAACACCATATATTTT
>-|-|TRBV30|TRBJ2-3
CAWSTVADTQYF
TGTGCCTGGAGTACCGTAGCGGATACGCAGTATTTT
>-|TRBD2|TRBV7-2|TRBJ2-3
CASSQDGGAILQYF
TGTGCCAGCAGCCAAGACGGGGGGGCAATATTGCAGTATTTT
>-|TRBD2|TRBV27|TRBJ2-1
CASSSLAGGFYNEQFF
TGTGCCAGCTCTTCCCTAGCGGGGGGGTTTTACAATGAGCAGTTCTTC
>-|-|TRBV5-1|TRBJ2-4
CASSFGQGTAKNIQYF
TGCGCCAGCAGCTTCGGGCAGGGAACAGCCAAAAACATTCAGTACTTC
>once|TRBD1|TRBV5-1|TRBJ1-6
CASSLEGTGQSPLHF
TGCGCCAGCAGCTTGGAGGGGACAGGGCAGTCACCCCTCCACTTT
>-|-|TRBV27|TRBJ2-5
CASRPGGWETQYF
TGTGCCAGCCGACCCGGGGGTTGGGAGACCCAGTACTTC
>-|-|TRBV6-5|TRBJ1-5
CASSYGGWGTPQHF
TGTGCCAGCAGTTACGGGGGGTGGGGAACGCCCCAGCATTTT
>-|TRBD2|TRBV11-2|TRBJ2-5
CASSVRGGPPQETQYF
TGTGCCAGCAGCGTGCGGGGGGGCCCCCCGCAAGAGACCCAGTACTTC
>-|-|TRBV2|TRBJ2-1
CASRGVNEQFF
TGTGCCAGCAGGGGCGTCAATGAGCAGTTCTTC
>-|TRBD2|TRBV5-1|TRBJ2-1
CASSLDLTGGYNEQFF
TGCGCCAGCAGCTTAGACTTGACGGGGGGCTACAATGAGCAGTTCTTC
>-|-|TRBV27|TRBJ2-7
CASRDSSDAYEQYF
TGTGCCAGCAGGGACAGCTCCGACGCCTACGAGCAGTACTTC
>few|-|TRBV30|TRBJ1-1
CAWWTGIAEAFF
TGTGCCTGGTGGACTGGGATTGCTGAAGCTTTCTTT
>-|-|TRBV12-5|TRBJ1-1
CASGLFTGPATNTEAFF
TGTGCTAGTGGTTTGTTTACAGGTCCGGCGACGAACACTGAAGCTTTCTTT
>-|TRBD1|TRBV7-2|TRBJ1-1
CASSRRDSWNTEAFF
TGTGCCAGCAGCCGGAGGGACAGTTGGAACACTGAAGCTTTCTTT
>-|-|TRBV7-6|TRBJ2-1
CASSLKGGTYYNEQFF
TGTGCCAGCAGCTTAAAAGGAGGGACTTACTACAATGAGCAGTTCTTC
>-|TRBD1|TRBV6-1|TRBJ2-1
CASSEDWTGYSYNEQFF
TGTGCCAGCAGTGAGGACTGGACAGGATATTCCTACAATGAGCAGTTCTTC
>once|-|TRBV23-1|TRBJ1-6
CASSFTEKLKLFHF
TGCGCCAGCAGTTTTACAGAGAAACTCAAACTCTTCCACTTT
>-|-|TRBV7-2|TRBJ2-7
CASSLSRTDEQYF
TGTGCCAGCAGCTTAAGTAGGACAGACGAGCAGTACTTC
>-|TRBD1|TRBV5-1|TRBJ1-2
CASSLGGQPNYGYTF
TGCGCCAGCAGCTTGGGGGGACAGCCAAACTATGGCTACACCTTC
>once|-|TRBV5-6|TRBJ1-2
CASSLVQGRYGYTF
TGTGCCAGCAGCTTGGTCCAGGGGCGCTATGGCTACACCTTC
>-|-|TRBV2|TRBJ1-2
CASEAGKNYGYTF
TGTGCCAGCGAGGCAGGGAAGAACTATGGCTACACCTTC
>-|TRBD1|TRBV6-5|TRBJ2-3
CASSGTDSDTQYF
TGTGCCAGCAGCGGGACAGATTCAGATACGCAGTATTTT
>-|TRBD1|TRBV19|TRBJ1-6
CASSTSGTVGNSPLHF
TGTGCCAGTAGTACCTCCGGGACAGTGGGTAATTCACCCCTCCACTTT
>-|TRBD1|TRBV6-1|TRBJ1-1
CASRIQGAVEAFF
TGTGCCAGCAGGATACAGGGGGCCGTTGAAGCTTTCTTT
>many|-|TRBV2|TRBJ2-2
CASVTGELFF
TGTGCCAGCGTAACCGGGGAGCTGTTTTTT
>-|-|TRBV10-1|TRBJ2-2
CASGSGNTGELFF
TGCGCCAGCGGGTCAGGGAACACCGGGGAGCTGTTTTTT
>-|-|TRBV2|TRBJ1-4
CASKREGPTTNEKLFF
TGTGCCAGCAAAAGAGAGGGCCCGACAACTAATGAAAAACTGTTTTTT
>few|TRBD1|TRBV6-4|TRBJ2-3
CASSAGGETDTQYF
TGTGCCAGCAGTGCAGGGGGCGAGACAGATACGCAGTATTTT